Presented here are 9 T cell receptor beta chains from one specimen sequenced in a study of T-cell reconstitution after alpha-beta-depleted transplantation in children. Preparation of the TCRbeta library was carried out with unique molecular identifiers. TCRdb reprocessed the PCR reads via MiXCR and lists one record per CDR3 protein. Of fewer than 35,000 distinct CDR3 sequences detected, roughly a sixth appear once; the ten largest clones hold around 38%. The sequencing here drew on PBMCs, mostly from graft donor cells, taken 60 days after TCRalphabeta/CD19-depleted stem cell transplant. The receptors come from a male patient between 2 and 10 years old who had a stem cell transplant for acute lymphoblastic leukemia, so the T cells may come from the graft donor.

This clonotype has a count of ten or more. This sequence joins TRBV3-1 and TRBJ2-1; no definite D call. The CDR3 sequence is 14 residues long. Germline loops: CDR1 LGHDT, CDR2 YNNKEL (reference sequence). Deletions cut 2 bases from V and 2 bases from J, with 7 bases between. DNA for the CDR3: TGTGCCAGCAGCCAACAGCGAACCTACAATGAGCAGTTCTTC. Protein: CASSQQRTYNEQFF.

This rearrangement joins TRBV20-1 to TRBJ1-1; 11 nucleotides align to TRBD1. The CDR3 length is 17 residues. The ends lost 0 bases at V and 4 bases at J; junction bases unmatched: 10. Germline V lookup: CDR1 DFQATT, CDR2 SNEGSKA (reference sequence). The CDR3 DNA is TGCAGTGCTAGAGATCAAGGCTGGACAGGGGGCCGCACTGAAGCTTTCTTT. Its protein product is CSARDQGWTGGRTEAFF.

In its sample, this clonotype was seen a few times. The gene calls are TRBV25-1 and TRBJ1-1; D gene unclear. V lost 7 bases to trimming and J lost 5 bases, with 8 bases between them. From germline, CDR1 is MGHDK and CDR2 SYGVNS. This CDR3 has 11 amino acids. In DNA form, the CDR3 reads TGTGCCAGCACCCCTTTGACTGAAGCTTTCTTT. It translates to CASTPLTEAFF.

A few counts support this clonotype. In DNA form, the CDR3 reads TGTGCCAGCAATCTAGCGGGGGGGCAGGACGGGGAGCTGTTTTTT. Amino acid sequence: CASNLAGGQDGELFF. The chain couples TRBV27 to TRBJ2-2; the match to TRBD2 covers 12 bases. Germline loops: CDR1 MNHEY, CDR2 SMNVEV (reference sequence). V shed 7 bases and J 7 bases; nucleotides not matched to a gene: 7. The CDR3 extends over 15 amino acids.

The CDR3 DNA is TGTGCCAGCAGCCCGACCCCAGGGGATCAGCCCCAGCATTTT. This encodes CASSPTPGDQPQHF. The rearrangement joins TRBV5-5 to TRBJ1-5; weak D call: TRBD1 (6 bases). Germline V gene sequence: CDR1 SGHKS, CDR2 YYEKEE (reference sequence). Trimming stripped 4 bases from V and 5 bases from J, with 13 bases between. This CDR3 contains 14 residues.

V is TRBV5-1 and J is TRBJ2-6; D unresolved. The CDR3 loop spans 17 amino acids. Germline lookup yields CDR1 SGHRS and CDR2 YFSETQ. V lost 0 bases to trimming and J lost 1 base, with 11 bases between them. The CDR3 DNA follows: TGCGCCAGCAGCTTGGGACATACCGGGTCTGGGGCCAACGTCCTGACTTTC. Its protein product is CASSLGHTGSGANVLTF.

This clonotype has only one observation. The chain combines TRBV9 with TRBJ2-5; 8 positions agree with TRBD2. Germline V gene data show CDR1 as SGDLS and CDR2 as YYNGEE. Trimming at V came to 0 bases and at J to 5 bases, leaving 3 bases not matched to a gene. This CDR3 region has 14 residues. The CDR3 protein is CASSVAGGPETQYF. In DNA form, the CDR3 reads TGTGCCAGCAGCGTAGCGGGGGGGCCGGAGACCCAGTACTTC.

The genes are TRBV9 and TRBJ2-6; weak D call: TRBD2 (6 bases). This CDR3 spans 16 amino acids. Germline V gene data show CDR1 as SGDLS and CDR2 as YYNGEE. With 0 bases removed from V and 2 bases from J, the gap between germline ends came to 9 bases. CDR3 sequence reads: CASSVDGGPGANVLTF. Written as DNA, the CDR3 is TGTGCCAGCAGCGTAGACGGGGGACCTGGGGCCAACGTCCTGACTTTC.

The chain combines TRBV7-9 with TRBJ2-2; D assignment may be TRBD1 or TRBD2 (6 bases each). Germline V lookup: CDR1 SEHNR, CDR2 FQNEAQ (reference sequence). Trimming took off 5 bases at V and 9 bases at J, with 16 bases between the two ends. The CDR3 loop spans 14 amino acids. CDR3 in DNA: TGTGCCAGCAGCGTCCCCCAGGGGACTCGGGAGCTGTTTTTT. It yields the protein CASSVPQGTRELFF.